One and the same sample provided the 16 T cell receptor beta chains below, sequenced in a study of T-cell memory formation after mild COVID-19. Via MiXCR, TCRdb re-called the 5' RACE reads, giving one row per CDR3 protein. The table lists almost 350,000 distinct CDR3 sequences, roughly 20% of them singletons, with roughly a fifth in the top ten. The sample comprised PBMCs or a T cell subset sorted from them (not recorded which). These receptor sequences come from a man between 18 and 29 years old who had mild COVID-19 (a few samples of this study predate the infection). Cell type and time point are not known.

The chain carries TRBV7-9 and TRBJ1-2; a weak D match, TRBD1 (5 bases). CDR3 length: 14 amino acids. V was trimmed by 7 bases and J by 6 bases, leaving 18 bases between them. The V gene's germline CDR1 is SEHNR and CDR2 FQNEAQ (reference sequence). The DNA of the CDR3 is TGTGCCAGCACCCGGGGCCAGGGTACCAATGGCTACACCTTC. The encoded protein is CASTRGQGTNGYTF.

In this sample, this clonotype turned up once. Here the CDR3 reads CASSYSAGASYEQYF. The CDR3 bases are TGTGCCAGCAGTTACTCGGCGGGTGCCTCCTACGAGCAGTACTTC. The chain is built from TRBV6-5 and TRBJ2-7; a weak D match, TRBD2 (5 bases). Trimming cost V 0 bases and J 0 bases, with 9 bases left between them. The CDR3 consists of 15 residues. The V gene's germline CDR1 is MNHEY and CDR2 SVGAGI.

The CDR3 coding sequence is TGCAGTGCTAGAGACCCGGTTCTCCAGGGTTGGACGCAGTATTTT. Translation: CSARDPVLQGWTQYF. The V call is TRBV20-1, the J call TRBJ2-3, with TRBD1 as a possible D gene (5 bases). V lost 0 bases and J lost 9, with 19 bases in between. The CDR3 covers 15 residues. CDR1 DFQATT and CDR2 SNEGSKA come from the germline V gene (reference sequence).

This clonotype has a handful of counts. V gene TRBV10-3 combines with J gene TRBJ2-5, with 7 positions matching TRBD2. The CDR3 covers 13 residues. The J segment lost 2 bases and the V segment lost 7 bases, leaving 4 bases of the junction unmatched. CDR1 is ENHRY and CDR2 is SYGVKD in the germline V gene. The CDR3 nucleotides are TGTGCCATCAAGGCGGGGGATCAAGAGACCCAGTACTTC. Translated: CAIKAGDQETQYF.

This clonotype was recorded a few times. This chain uses TRBV18 with TRBJ2-5, with TRBD2 identical over 7 bases. CDR3 length: 16 residues. The junction had 12 bases not matched to a gene; V was cut back by 3 bases and J by 5 bases. In germline, CDR1 is KGHSH, CDR2 LQKENI. CDR3 region: CASSPRPGGEGETQYF. CDR3 DNA sequence: TGTGCCAGCTCACCGCGTCCGGGGGGTGAAGGGGAGACCCAGTACTTC.

The chain combines TRBV7-2 with TRBJ2-4, with a possible D match to TRBD2 (6 bases). From germline, CDR1 is SGHTA and CDR2 FQGNSA. The CDR3 is made up of 15 amino acids. Trimming stripped 1 base from V and 7 bases from J, with 14 bases between. CDR3 protein: CASSLGAGAGNIQYF. In nucleotides, the CDR3 is TGTGCCAGCAGCTTAGGCGCCGGGGCGGGGAACATTCAGTACTTC.

The chain has TRBV20-1 and TRBJ2-3, with 7 bases that match TRBD2. This CDR3 has 13 amino acids. V was pared by 7 bases and J by 0 bases, with 4 bases of the junction left unmatched. Germline CDR1 is DFQATT and CDR2 is SNEGSKA (reference sequence). CDR3 amino acids: CSVSSGSTDTQYF. DNA for the CDR3: TGCAGTGTTTCTAGCGGTAGCACAGATACGCAGTATTTT.

This chain uses TRBV19 with TRBJ1-6; 8 bases agree with TRBD1. In germline, CDR1 is LNHDA, CDR2 SQIVND (reference sequence). The CDR3 consists of 15 residues. Germline trimming cut 8 bases from V and 0 bases from J; bases unmatched to any gene: 3. For the CDR3, the DNA is TGTGCCAGTTGGGACAGGAGCTCCTATAATTCACCCCTCCACTTT. Translated, it gives CASWDRSSYNSPLHF.

Only a few counts were recorded for this clonotype. V usage is TRBV12-3 or TRBV12-4 and J usage is TRBJ1-1, with D unresolved. Trimming removed 5 bases from V and 4 bases from J, with 14 bases in between. The CDR3 runs 14 residues. The CDR3 nucleotides read TGTGCCAGCAGTGTCCTATTTGGGGTCACTGAAGCTTTCTTT. Protein: CASSVLFGVTEAFF.

CDR3 coding DNA: TGTGCCAGCAGCTCCACCGGGACAGGGGCCTTCGCCGAGCAGTACTTC. Protein sequence: CASSSTGTGAFAEQYF. This chain connects TRBV7-9 to TRBJ2-7; TRBD1 matches at 10 bases. CDR3 length: 16 amino acids. V was pared by 4 bases and J by 6 bases, with 12 bases of the junction left unmatched. Germline loops: CDR1 SEHNR, CDR2 FQNEAQ (reference sequence).

This clonotype came up many times. The chain employs TRBV29-1 and TRBJ1-1; the D is unclear. The germline V gene has CDR1 SQVTM and CDR2 ANQGSEA. Trimming removed 7 bases from V and 0 bases from J, with 12 bases in between. This CDR3 is 13 amino acids long. CDR3: CSAEDGMNTEAFF. The CDR3 DNA sequence: TGCAGCGCGGAAGACGGGATGAACACTGAAGCTTTCTTT.

This clonotype was counted only a few times. This rearrangement joins TRBV7-6 to TRBJ2-2; 9 bases fit TRBD1. Germline CDR1 SGHVS, CDR2 FNYEAQ. The CDR3 covers 17 residues. V trimming: 4 bases; J trimming: 6 bases; junction bases outside the gene matches: 12. CDR3 sequence (DNA): TGTGCCAGCAGCTCCACCGGGACAGGGATCGTCGCCGGGGAGCTGTTTTTT. Amino acid sequence: CASSSTGTGIVAGELFF.

This clonotype was seen a few times. The chain recombines TRBV6-5 with TRBJ1-4; TRBD1 matches 8 bases. After removal of 4 bases from V and 10 bases from J, the junction contained 8 bases not matched to a gene. The CDR3 extends over 14 amino acids. Germline assignment: CDR1 MNHEY and CDR2 SVGAGI. The CDR3 is CASSSRGTGVKLFF. CDR3 sequence (DNA): TGTGCCAGCAGTTCCCGTGGGACAGGTGTAAAACTGTTTTTT.

This chain links TRBV6-2 or TRBV6-3 with TRBJ2-7; 8 nucleotides match TRBD1. Germline CDR1 and CDR2: MNHEY and SVGEGT. V lost 6 bases to trimming and J lost 1 base; unmatched junction nucleotides: 8. This CDR3 is 15 amino acids long. The CDR3, as DNA: TGTGCCAGCAGCCTAGACAGGGGTCAGTCCTACGAGCAGTACGTC. Translating gives CASSLDRGQSYEQYV.

This chain links TRBV20-1 with TRBJ1-1, with D possibly TRBD1 on 6 matching bases. The CDR3 sequence is 14 residues long. Germline V gene lookup returns CDR1 DFQATT and CDR2 SNEGSKA (reference sequence). V was trimmed by 4 bases and J by 6 bases, leaving 18 bases between them. For the CDR3, the DNA is TGCAGTGCTAAACAGGGTTCGGTCAAATCTGAAGCTTTCTTT. Residues: CSAKQGSVKSEAFF.

A single count supports this clonotype. The J gene is TRBJ1-6, the V gene TRBV7-9; D is unclear. V gave up 5 bases and J gave up 8 bases, with 19 bases separating them. CDR1 is SEHNR and CDR2 is FQNEAQ in the germline V gene (reference sequence). The CDR3 totals 16 residues. The CDR3 coding sequence is TGTGCCAGCAGCCACGCCGTAGGCAGCTTCCATTCACCCCTCCACTTT. As protein: CASSHAVGSFHSPLHF.